What follows are 24 T cell receptor beta chains derived from one specimen sequenced in a study of beta chain features in type 1 diabetes. Every bit of the isolated RNA underwent reverse transcription, so sequencing read expressed TCRB transcripts. Clones were read by immunoSEQ multiplex PCR, and TCRdb kept only the in-frame ones, dropping some. The data hold roughly 380,000 clones, with about 18% observed a single time. The sequencing sample was made of naive CD4+ T cells from blood. The receptor source for this set is a woman aged 18-35 years in good health.

The gene calls are TRBV19 and TRBJ2-1; TRBD2 aligns across 7 bases. CDR1 is LNHDA, CDR2 SQIVND, per germline (reference sequence). This CDR3 region has 13 residues. The V gene end was trimmed by 6 bases and the J gene end by 6 bases; junction bases not matched to a gene: 5. CDR3 protein: CASSPQRGNEQFF. The CDR3, as DNA: TGTGCCAGTAGCCCCCAGCGGGGCAATGAGCAGTTCTTC.

The chain combines TRBV15 with TRBJ2-2; 7 nucleotides align to TRBD2. Germline trimming cut 7 bases from V and 7 bases from J; bases unmatched to any gene: 6. Germline V gene sequence: CDR1 LNHNV, CDR2 YYDKDF (reference sequence). This CDR3 is 13 amino acids long. CDR3 bases: TGTGCCACCAACATGGGGGGGTACGGGGAGCTGTTTTTT. Its protein is CATNMGGYGELFF.

V is TRBV16 and J is TRBJ2-4; D gene uncertain. This CDR3 contains 14 residues. Per germline, CDR1 KGHSY and CDR2 FQNENV. Trimming pared 0 bases from V and 1 base from J, leaving 4 bases between. In DNA form, the CDR3 reads TGTGCCAGCAGCCAATCCGGGGCCAAAAACATTCAGTACTTC. It yields the protein CASSQSGAKNIQYF.

The rearrangement joins TRBV9 to TRBJ2-1; D remains unclear. Germline V gene data show CDR1 as SGDLS and CDR2 as YYNGEE. The CDR3 runs 18 residues. Trimming took off 1 base at V and 3 bases at J, with 20 bases between the two ends. CDR3 coding DNA: TGTGCCAGCAGCGTACCTCCTTTGTTGAGAAAGATCTACAATGAGCAGTTCTTC. Protein product: CASSVPPLLRKIYNEQFF.

In regard to this clone: This specimen includes other DNA sequences encoding the same CDR3. V gene TRBV9 combines with J gene TRBJ2-3, with D possibly being TRBD2 (5 bases). Germline loops: CDR1 SGDLS, CDR2 YYNGEE. Trimming shortened V by 0 bases and J by 4 bases, and 6 bases separated the two germline ends. The CDR3 spans 13 residues. CDR3 in amino acids: CASSVEGADTQYF. The CDR3 DNA follows: TGTGCCAGCAGCGTAGAGGGAGCAGATACGCAGTATTTT.

This clone was seen a few times. The chain links TRBV6-1 to TRBJ2-2, with 9 bases fitting TRBD1. The length of the CDR3 is 16 residues. V lost 3 bases, J lost 4 bases, and 6 bases stayed unmatched. Per the germline V gene, CDR1 is MNHNS and CDR2 is SASEGT. The DNA of the CDR3 is TGTGCCAGCAGTGATGGGACAGGGAAGGGCACCGGGGAGCTGTTTTTT. It codes for CASSDGTGKGTGELFF.

The chain recombines TRBV4-2 with TRBJ2-1, with TRBD2 matching 16 bases. V lost 2 bases, J lost 13 bases, and 8 bases stayed unmatched. The CDR3 is made up of 16 amino acids. The germline CDR1 and CDR2 sequences are LGHNA and YNFKEQ. This CDR3 reads CASSQSGLAGGLPQFF. CDR3 DNA: TGTGCCAGCAGCCAATCGGGACTAGCGGGGGGGCTGCCACAGTTCTTC.

This clone was seen a handful of times. The rearrangement uses TRBV2 and TRBJ2-7, with TRBD1 matching 9 bases. Trimming cost V 8 bases and J 6 bases; bases outside gene matches: 11. The CDR3 is 14 residues long. Germline loops: CDR1 SNHLY, CDR2 FYNNEI. The CDR3 reads CASGRDRASLEQYF. The CDR3 bases are TGTGCCAGCGGACGGGACAGGGCTTCCCTCGAGCAGTACTTC.

This clone was seen at least ten times. Germline and junction disagree at one end, which may indicate a read error. J is TRBJ2-3 and V is TRBV2; 7 nucleotides line up with TRBD1. The CDR3 is made up of 11 amino acids. Germline values: CDR1 SNHLY, CDR2 FYNNEI. The CDR3 DNA follows: TGTGTCAGCGACAGGGAGGATACGCAGTATTTT. It translates to CVSDREDTQYF.

CDR3: CASSLAGAGDFYNEQFF. Written as DNA, the CDR3 is TGCGCCAGCAGCTTGGCCGGGGCGGGGGACTTCTACAATGAGCAGTTCTTC. The V and J genes are TRBV5-1 and TRBJ2-1, with 7 positions matching TRBD2. The CDR3 is 17 amino acids. Germline V lookup: CDR1 SGHRS, CDR2 YFSETQ. With V trimmed by 0 bases and J by 3 bases, 9 bases remained unmatched.

This clone was counted between two and nine times. The gene calls are TRBV15 and TRBJ1-2; D is unresolved. Trimming removed 5 bases at V and 0 bases at J, with 7 bases between. Germline V gene data show CDR1 as LNHNV and CDR2 as YYDKDF (reference sequence). The CDR3 loop spans 13 amino acids. For the CDR3, the DNA is TGTGCCACCAGCCACCGAGCTAACTATGGCTACACCTTC. Protein product: CATSHRANYGYTF.

This chain links TRBV11-2 with TRBJ2-3, with D perhaps matching TRBD2 (6 bases). There are 13 residues in the CDR3. CDR1 is SGHAT and CDR2 is FQNNGV in the germline V gene. V lost 5 bases to trimming and J lost 5 bases, with 11 bases between them. CDR3 DNA sequence: TGTGCCAGCAGCCTTGGAGGGAGAGATACGCAGTATTTT. It is translated as CASSLGGRDTQYF.

This clone appeared a few times. V and J are TRBV14 and TRBJ1-1, with D possibly being TRBD1 (6 bases). V was shortened by 4 bases and J by 1 base, with 13 bases between the two germline ends. This CDR3 has 15 amino acids. CDR1 is SGHDN and CDR2 is FVKESK in the germline V gene. The CDR3 nucleotides read TGTGCCAGCAGCCCCAGAACAGGGTGGAACACTGAAGCTTTCTTT. Translation gives CASSPRTGWNTEAFF.

The chain combines TRBV18 with TRBJ2-7, with TRBD1 identical over 8 bases. The trim removed 5 bases at V and 3 bases at J, leaving 12 bases unmatched. This CDR3 is built from 16 residues. The germline CDR1 and CDR2 sequences are KGHSH and LQKENI. CDR3 coding DNA: TGTGCCAGCTCATTTATACAGGGGGTAGGCGACTACGAGCAGTACTTC. Its translation: CASSFIQGVGDYEQYF.

The V gene is TRBV19, the J gene TRBJ2-3; TRBD2 aligns across 8 bases. Germline V gene lookup returns CDR1 LNHDA and CDR2 SQIVND (reference sequence). Unmatched junction bases numbered 9, after V lost 5 bases and J lost 8 bases. This CDR3 is 14 amino acids long. The CDR3 sequence: CASSGGTRLGTQYF. The CDR3 nucleotides read TGTGCCAGTAGTGGCGGGACTAGACTAGGTACGCAGTATTTT.

The chain uses TRBV5-1 and TRBJ2-2; 8 bases fit TRBD1. The germline V gene has CDR1 SGHRS and CDR2 YFSETQ. With V trimmed by 4 bases and J by 2 bases, 4 bases remained unmatched. The CDR3 length is 15 residues. CDR3 amino acids: CASSQDRANTGELFF. In DNA, the CDR3 is TGCGCCAGCAGCCAGGACAGGGCAAACACCGGGGAGCTGTTTTTT.

V gene TRBV5-1 combines with J gene TRBJ2-7; TRBD1 might be the D (6 bases). The CDR3 length is 14 residues. Germline loops: CDR1 SGHRS, CDR2 YFSETQ. V shed 5 bases and J shed 6 bases, with 18 bases lying between them. The CDR3 here is CASSSGTRSLEQYF. The CDR3, as DNA: TGCGCCAGCAGTTCCGGGACACGTTCGCTCGAGCAGTACTTC. Supplemented by reference TRBV5-1 and TRBJ2-7, the full variable domain reads KAGVTQTPRYLIKTRGQQVTLSCSPISGHRSVSWYQQTPGQGLQFLFEYFSETQRNKGNFPGRFSGRQFSNSRSEMNVSTLELGDSALYLCASSSGTRSLEQYFGPGTRLTVT.

The chain employs TRBV6-4 and TRBJ2-7, with D possibly being TRBD1 (6 bases). Germline loops: CDR1 MRHNA, CDR2 SNTAGT. Trimming stripped 11 bases from V and 5 bases from J, with 16 bases between. This CDR3 has 12 residues. CDR3 protein: CAPVGGRHEQYF. The CDR3 bases are TGTGCCCCTGTAGGGGGTAGGCACGAGCAGTACTTC.

The genes are TRBV4-1 and TRBJ1-2; 9 nucleotides line up with TRBD1. Trimming at V came to 3 bases and at J to 1 base, leaving 6 bases not matched to a gene. The CDR3 is 16 amino acids. Germline V gives CDR1 MGHRA, CDR2 YSYEKL. CDR3 region: CASSQAGTGNNYGYTF. CDR3 bases: TGCGCCAGCAGCCAGGCCGGGACAGGGAATAACTATGGCTACACCTTC.

V is TRBV4-3 and J is TRBJ2-1, with 10 bases that match TRBD2. Germline assignment: CDR1 LGHNA and CDR2 YSLEER. The J segment lost 8 bases and the V segment lost 0 bases, leaving 7 bases of the junction unmatched. The CDR3 loop spans 16 amino acids. The CDR3 here is CASSQDSASGGDEQFF. DNA for the CDR3: TGCGCCAGCAGCCAAGATTCGGCTAGCGGGGGAGATGAGCAGTTCTTC.

This chain's CDR3 is CASSQLGTGEQPQHF. Written as DNA, the CDR3 is TGTGCCAGCAGCCAACTCGGGACAGGGGAACAGCCCCAGCATTTT. The gene calls are TRBV16 and TRBJ1-5, with TRBD1 matching over 10 bases. Germline V gene data show CDR1 as KGHSY and CDR2 as FQNENV. The CDR3 consists of 15 residues. V shed 2 bases, J shed 7 bases, and the junction held 5 bases outside the gene matches.

Only a few counts were recorded for this clone. The chain combines TRBV5-1 with TRBJ2-5; the D is unclear. The germline V and J ends were trimmed by 6 bases and 2 bases, with 5 bases remaining between them. CDR1 is SGHRS, CDR2 YFSETQ, per germline. This CDR3 comprises 11 residues. For the CDR3, the DNA is TGCGCCAGCACCCAACAAGAGACCCAGTACTTC. It translates to CASTQQETQYF.

The rearrangement links TRBV27 to TRBJ1-2, with a tentative D call TRBD1 (5 bases). The V gene lost 4 bases and the J gene lost 6 bases, with 18 bases spanning the gap. Germline V gene sequence: CDR1 MNHEY, CDR2 SMNVEV (reference sequence). This CDR3 spans 15 amino acids. DNA for the CDR3: TGTGCCAGCAGTTCCGCAGGGCATGGGTGGCATGGCTACACCTTC. It is translated as CASSSAGHGWHGYTF.

This clone was seen a handful of times. The chain has TRBV5-4 and TRBJ2-3, with D possibly TRBD2 on 5 matching bases. Trimming pared 2 bases from V and 4 bases from J, leaving 14 bases between. The CDR3 has 15 amino acids. The germline V gene has CDR1 SGHNT and CDR2 YYREEE (reference sequence). The CDR3 nucleotides are TGTGCCAGCAGCTTAGCGGTAGGAGAGTCAGATACGCAGTATTTT. This codes for CASSLAVGESDTQYF.